Listed here are 30 T cell receptor beta chains from one sample, sequenced in a study of cytotoxic CD8 clonotypes in ibrutinib-treated CLL. Generated by immunoSEQ multiplex PCR, the TCRdb table keeps only in-frame clones and is missing some. The sample lists 150,000 to 250,000 clones, over 60% occurring once. This sample comprised PBMCs, obtained after 24 months of ibrutinib treatment. These receptors were obtained from a human donor with chronic lymphocytic leukemia.

The chain recombines TRBV18 with TRBJ2-5; D remains ambiguous. V was trimmed by 4 bases and J by 3 bases, leaving 15 bases between them. There are 15 residues in the CDR3. CDR1 is KGHSH and CDR2 is LQKENI in the germline V gene. The CDR3 coding sequence is TGTGCCAGCTCACGCACTATGAACCTTGAAGAGACCCAGTACTTC. Its protein product is CASSRTMNLEETQYF.

This clone has only a few counts. The rearrangement uses TRBV7-9 and TRBJ2-7, with TRBD2 matching 8 bases. The germline gives CDR1 SEHNR, CDR2 FQNEAQ (reference sequence). V trimming: 10 bases; J trimming: 2 bases; junction bases outside the gene matches: 10. This CDR3 is 14 amino acids long. The CDR3 sequence: CATSTSVSPYEQYF. DNA for the CDR3: TGTGCCACTTCGACTAGCGTCTCACCCTACGAGCAGTACTTC.

V usage is TRBV9 and J usage is TRBJ2-3, with D uncertain. This CDR3 is built from 15 residues. The germline gives CDR1 SGDLS, CDR2 YYNGEE. The V end lost 1 base, the J end lost 6 bases, and 15 bases lay between the germline ends. CDR3 sequence (DNA): TGTGCCAGCAGCGTAAGGCCCGGCGCAGAGGATACGCAGTATTTT. This encodes CASSVRPGAEDTQYF.

The chain uses TRBV28 and TRBJ2-3; TRBD2 is a possible D gene (5 bases). This CDR3 has 15 amino acids. V was clipped by 2 bases and J by 2 bases, with 11 bases between them. Looked up from germline, CDR1 is MDHEN and CDR2 is SYDVKM. The CDR3 sequence: CASSLPTKHTDTQYF. The CDR3, as DNA: TGTGCCAGCAGTTTACCGACTAAGCACACAGATACGCAGTATTTT.

J is TRBJ2-2 and V is TRBV6-4, with 7 nucleotides matching TRBD2. The CDR3 length is 16 residues. V lost 4 bases and J lost 0; bases outside the gene matches: 5. Germline CDR1 and CDR2: MRHNA and SNTAGT. The CDR3, as DNA: TGTGCCAGCAGTGCCATGCGGGGGTCGAACACCGGGGAGCTGTTTTTT. Amino acids: CASSAMRGSNTGELFF.

The chain is built from TRBV27 and TRBJ2-7; 7 positions agree with TRBD1. This CDR3 has 16 residues. Trimming removed 7 bases from V and 0 bases from J; junction bases left unmatched: 12. CDR1 and CDR2 from the germline V gene are MNHEY and SMNVEV (reference sequence). In nucleotides, the CDR3 is TGTGCCAGCACCCGACGTCCCGGACAGGCCTCCTACGAGCAGTACTTC. Protein product: CASTRRPGQASYEQYF.

This chain links TRBV18 with TRBJ1-1; 8 nucleotides align to TRBD1. The length of the CDR3 is 15 residues. Unmatched junction bases numbered 8, after V lost 5 bases and J lost 3 bases. Germline values: CDR1 KGHSH, CDR2 LQKENI. CDR3 in amino acids: CASSSLTGEDTEAFF. The CDR3 region has the DNA TGTGCCAGCTCATCCCTGACAGGGGAGGACACTGAAGCTTTCTTT.

This chain connects TRBV28 to TRBJ2-7; 7 bases are a match to TRBD1. The V segment lost 1 base and the J segment 3 bases; nucleotides outside the gene matches: 6. CDR3 length: 15 amino acids. Germline-derived CDR1 and CDR2 are MDHEN and SYDVKM. The DNA for the CDR3 is TGTGCCAGCAGTTTATTTGTCCCAGGGGGCTACGAGCAGTACTTC. Translation: CASSLFVPGGYEQYF.

The chain is built from TRBV5-8 and TRBJ2-7, with D possibly TRBD1 on 5 matching bases. Germline CDR1 reads SGHTS; CDR2 reads YDEGEE. The CDR3 length is 14 residues. V was pared by 5 bases and J by 0 bases, with 12 bases between. The chain's CDR3 is CASRGRASSYEQYF. Written as DNA, the CDR3 is TGTGCCAGCAGAGGCAGGGCTTCCTCCTACGAGCAGTACTTC.

The chain is built from TRBV9 and TRBJ2-3; TRBD2 might be the D (6 bases). CDR3 size: 15 residues. V was cut by 0 bases and J by 5 bases, with 13 bases left in between. CDR1 and CDR2 from the germline V gene are SGDLS and YYNGEE. CDR3 loop: CASSVDGRGVDTQYF. CDR3 DNA sequence: TGTGCCAGCAGCGTAGACGGGAGAGGGGTAGATACGCAGTATTTT.

The J gene is TRBJ2-2, the V gene TRBV28; D is perhaps TRBD1 (6 bases). Between the trimmed V and J ends, which lost 10 bases and 3 bases, there was a span of 18 bases. There are 15 residues in the CDR3. From germline, CDR1 is MDHEN and CDR2 SYDVKM. The CDR3 DNA follows: TGTGCCACCCTACCGGGACAAAGGTACACCGGGGAGCTGTTTTTT. This codes for CATLPGQRYTGELFF. The entire variable domain, with the rest obtained from reference TRBV28 and TRBJ2-2, is as follows: DVKVTQSSRYLVKRTGEKVFLECVQDMDHENMFWYRQDPGLGLRLIYFSYDVKMKEKGDIPEGYSVSREKKERFSLILESASTNQTSMYLCATLPGQRYTGELFFGEGSRLTVL.

The chain joins TRBV5-6 to TRBJ2-7; TRBD2 aligns across 8 bases. The CDR3 runs to 15 residues. Looked up from germline, CDR1 is SGHDT and CDR2 is YYEEEE. V was pared by 0 bases and J by 5 bases, with 7 bases of the junction left unmatched. As DNA, the CDR3 is TGTGCCAGCAGCTTGGCCGGCGGGAGGTGGGACGAGCAGTACTTC. Translating gives CASSLAGGRWDEQYF.

The table lists this clone with a few counts. The gene calls are TRBV2 and TRBJ1-2; D call uncertain. The germline CDR1 and CDR2 sequences are SNHLY and FYNNEI. V was clipped by 8 bases and J by 3 bases, with 13 bases between them. The CDR3 spans 13 residues. This CDR3 is CASQTELYYGYTF. The CDR3 region has the DNA TGTGCCAGCCAGACGGAGCTTTACTATGGCTACACCTTC.

J is TRBJ1-3 and V is TRBV4-2; 7 bases match TRBD1. The ends lost 4 bases at V and 0 bases at J; junction bases unmatched: 6. The CDR3 sequence is 16 residues long. Germline V lookup: CDR1 LGHNA, CDR2 YNFKEQ. CDR3 bases: TGTGCCAGCAGCCCCCTGGCAGGGGGCTCTGGAAACACCATATATTTT. Translated, it gives CASSPLAGGSGNTIYF.

The chain carries TRBV15 and TRBJ2-7; 8 positions match TRBD2. V trimming: 1 base; J trimming: 2 bases; junction bases outside the gene matches: 4. The CDR3 covers 15 residues. Germline V gives CDR1 LNHNV, CDR2 YYDKDF (reference sequence). CDR3 DNA: TGTGCCACCAGCAGAGCGGCGGGAGGCCCCTACGAGCAGTACTTC. This translates into CATSRAAGGPYEQYF.

The CDR3 loop reads CASRADGSPDLSGANVLTF. Here the CDR3 DNA reads TGTGCCAGCAGGGCTGACGGGTCCCCAGACCTCTCTGGGGCCAACGTCCTGACTTTC. This chain uses TRBV9 with TRBJ2-6, with D unresolved. The germline CDR1 and CDR2 sequences are SGDLS and YYNGEE. V was clipped by 5 bases and J by 0 bases, with 21 bases between them. CDR3 length: 19 residues.

The chain uses TRBV9 and TRBJ2-5; 12 bases are shared with TRBD2. Looked up from germline, CDR1 is SGDLS and CDR2 is YYNGEE. V trimming: 3 bases; J trimming: 4 bases; junction bases outside the gene matches: 1. The CDR3 consists of 14 residues. The CDR3 is CASSETSGRETQYF. The CDR3 DNA reads TGTGCCAGCAGCGAGACTAGCGGGAGAGAGACCCAGTACTTC. Full variable domain (remainder filled in from reference TRBV9 and TRBJ2-5): DSGVTQTPKHLITATGQRVTLRCSPRSGDLSVYWYQQSLDQGLQFLIQYYNGEERAKGNILERFSAQQFPDLHSELNLSSLELGDSALYFCASSETSGRETQYFGPGTRLLVL.

This rearrangement joins TRBV6-1 to TRBJ2-4; the D call may be TRBD1 or TRBD2 (5 bases each). Germline values: CDR1 MNHNS, CDR2 SASEGT. The CDR3 has 14 residues. Trimming removed 3 bases from V and 7 bases from J, with 13 bases in between. Here the CDR3 DNA reads TGTGCCAGCAGTGAGCCGGGACCGATGAACATTCAGTACTTC. This translates into CASSEPGPMNIQYF.

The gene calls are TRBV30 and TRBJ1-1; a possible D gene is TRBD1 (6 bases). The CDR3 runs 13 residues. V was clipped by 4 bases and J by 4 bases, with 13 bases between them. The germline CDR1 and CDR2 sequences are GTSNPN and SVGIG (reference sequence). In DNA, the CDR3 is TGTGCCTGGACCTTACAGGGTCCCACTGAAGCTTTCTTT. Translated: CAWTLQGPTEAFF.

This chain connects TRBV27 to TRBJ1-4; D ambiguous. V gave up 5 bases and J gave up 6 bases, with 16 bases separating them. Germline V gene data show CDR1 as MNHEY and CDR2 as SMNVEV (reference sequence). This CDR3 spans 15 amino acids. The CDR3 DNA sequence: TGTGCCAGCAGTCTTCTCGGAGGTCCGTATGAAAAACTGTTTTTT. It encodes CASSLLGGPYEKLFF.

The V call is TRBV27, the J call TRBJ2-7, with 8 bases that match TRBD2. V lost 0 bases and J lost 6; bases outside the gene matches: 7. Germline-derived CDR1 and CDR2 are MNHEY and SMNVEV (reference sequence). The CDR3 consists of 15 residues. The CDR3 DNA reads TGTGCCAGCAGTTTATCTCGGGGGGGGCCTCGCGAGCAGTACTTC. Translating it yields CASSLSRGGPREQYF.

The chain has TRBV30 and TRBJ2-3; no definite D call. Looked up from germline, CDR1 is GTSNPN and CDR2 is SVGIG (reference sequence). This CDR3 has 13 amino acids. V lost 4 bases and J 0 bases, leaving 8 bases between the germline ends. The CDR3 spells CAWIRASTDTQYF. CDR3 sequence (DNA): TGTGCCTGGATTAGGGCTAGCACAGATACGCAGTATTTT.

This chain joins TRBV7-6 and TRBJ2-2, with TRBD2 identical over 7 bases. The V and J ends lost 5 bases and 7 bases, in that order; junction bases with no gene match: 7. CDR1 is SGHVS, CDR2 FNYEAQ, per germline. The CDR3 extends over 14 amino acids. This CDR3 reads CASSHGLEDGELFF. The CDR3 DNA is TGTGCCAGCAGCCACGGACTAGAGGACGGGGAGCTGTTTTTT.

The chain couples TRBV9 to TRBJ2-3; no reliable D call. This CDR3 comprises 12 residues. Germline CDR1 SGDLS, CDR2 YYNGEE. Between the trimmed V and J ends, which lost 7 bases and 4 bases, there was a span of 10 bases. In nucleotides, the CDR3 is TGTGCCAGCGGGATGCCCGCAGATACGCAGTATTTT. Its protein is CASGMPADTQYF.

The chain uses TRBV5-1 and TRBJ2-5; tentative D call: TRBD1 (5 bases). V was pared by 4 bases and J by 2 bases, with 9 bases between. This CDR3 region has 13 residues. Germline-derived CDR1 and CDR2 are SGHRS and YFSETQ. The CDR3 protein is CASSLDRQETQYF. The DNA of the CDR3 is TGCGCCAGCAGCCTCGACAGACAAGAGACCCAGTACTTC.

The chain combines TRBV27 with TRBJ1-1; TRBD1 matches 9 bases. Germline CDR1 is MNHEY and CDR2 is SMNVEV (reference sequence). The CDR3 contains 14 residues. With 3 bases clipped from V and 2 bases from J, the junction kept 1 base outside the gene matches. The CDR3 nucleotides read TGTGCCAGCAGTTTGGGACAGGGTAACACTGAAGCTTTCTTT. It specifies CASSLGQGNTEAFF.

The rearrangement links TRBV5-6 to TRBJ2-7, with TRBD2 matching over 7 bases. The CDR3 totals 16 residues. V lost 4 bases, J lost 0 bases, and 10 bases stayed unmatched. Germline loops: CDR1 SGHDT, CDR2 YYEEEE. The CDR3 DNA is TGTGCCAGCAGCGAAAATAGCGGGCTGAGCTCCTACGAGCAGTACTTC. Translated: CASSENSGLSSYEQYF.

This chain uses TRBV7-6 with TRBJ2-1, with 8 bases aligning to TRBD2. Germline V gives CDR1 SGHVS, CDR2 FNYEAQ. V dropped 5 bases and J dropped 0; count of bases not matched to a gene: 3. CDR3 length: 15 amino acids. This CDR3 is CASSRLASSYNEQFF. CDR3 DNA sequence: TGTGCCAGCAGCAGACTAGCGAGCTCCTACAATGAGCAGTTCTTC.

The chain couples TRBV19 to TRBJ2-2; D call uncertain. This CDR3 has 13 amino acids. CDR1 LNHDA and CDR2 SQIVND come from the germline V gene (reference sequence). V lost 6 bases, J lost 6 bases, and 11 bases lay in between. This chain's CDR3 is CASSRGRAGELFF. DNA of the CDR3: TGTGCCAGTAGCAGAGGCCGGGCCGGGGAGCTGTTTTTT.

This clone was detected a few times. The chain uses TRBV11-2 and TRBJ1-5, with no clear D. V dropped 2 bases and J dropped 0 bases, with 2 bases sitting between them. This CDR3 is 13 amino acids long. Germline CDR1 is SGHAT and CDR2 is FQNNGV. In nucleotides, the CDR3 is TGTGCCAGCAGCTTAAGTAGCAATCAGCCCCAGCATTTT. This codes for CASSLSSNQPQHF.